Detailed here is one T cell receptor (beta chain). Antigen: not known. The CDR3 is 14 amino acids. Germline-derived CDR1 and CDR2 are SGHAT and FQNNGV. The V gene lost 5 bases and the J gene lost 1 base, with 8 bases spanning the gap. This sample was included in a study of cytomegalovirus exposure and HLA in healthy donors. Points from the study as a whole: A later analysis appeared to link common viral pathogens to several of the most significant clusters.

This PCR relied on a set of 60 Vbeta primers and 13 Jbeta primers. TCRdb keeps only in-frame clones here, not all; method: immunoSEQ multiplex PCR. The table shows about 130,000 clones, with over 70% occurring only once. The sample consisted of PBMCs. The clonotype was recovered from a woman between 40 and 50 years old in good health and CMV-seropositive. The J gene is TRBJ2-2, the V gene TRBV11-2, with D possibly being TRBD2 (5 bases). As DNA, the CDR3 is TGTGCCAGCAGCCCCAGCGGGAACACCGGGGAGCTGTTTTTT. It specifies CASSPSGNTGELFF.